Listed below are T cell receptor beta chains from one sample, sequenced in a study of blood T cells in healthy people across ages. Using its own MiXCR run on the 5' RACE reads, TCRdb lists one record per CDR3 protein. The table records some 940,000 distinct CDR3 sequences, approximately 32% of them present only once. These data were also reused for a study on T cells of mothers and their children.

Sequencing was carried out using blood. The receptors stem from a woman in her 40s in good health. Each CDR3 is given with its conserved first and last residue. Fields, in order: D gene, J gene, clone size, V gene, CDR3 DNA, CDR3 protein. D genes are given only for firm matches. Clone size, where shown, is once, few, many, or a class for clones that have expanded.

>-|TRBJ2-7|many|TRBV5-1
TGCGCCAGCAGCCCCGACACCAACGGAGCCTACGAGCAGTACTTC
CASSPDTNGAYEQYF
>-|TRBJ1-2|-|TRBV10-3
TGTGCCATCAGTGAGTCCGGGACAAGCTATGGCTACACCTTC
CAISESGTSYGYTF
>-|TRBJ2-7|few|TRBV10-3
TGTGCCATCACCCAAACGGCAGGCTACGAGCAGTACTTC
CAITQTAGYEQYF
>-|TRBJ1-5|-|TRBV18
TGTGCCAGCTCATCCCGACAGGAGCGAGATCAGCCCCAGCATTTT
CASSSRQERDQPQHF
>TRBD1|TRBJ2-3|few|TRBV5-1
TGCGCCAGCAGATCAGACCAGGGGGCAGGAGATACGCAGTATTTT
CASRSDQGAGDTQYF
>-|TRBJ1-1|few|TRBV7-2
TGTGCCAGCAGCTTAGAGAGAGGGGTCGTAAACACTGAAGCTTTCTTT
CASSLERGVVNTEAFF
>TRBD1|TRBJ2-3|-|TRBV24-1
TGTGCCACCAGTGGGGACAGGTACACAGATACGCAGTATTTT
CATSGDRYTDTQYF
>-|TRBJ2-7|-|TRBV5-1
TGCGCCACCTCCCATGGAGCAGCCGTCGCCGAGCAGTACTTC
CATSHGAAVAEQYF
>TRBD1|TRBJ2-7|few|TRBV9
TGTGCCAGCAGCGTAGACGGGACAGTCAGTTCCGACGAGCAGTACTTC
CASSVDGTVSSDEQYF
>-|TRBJ2-2|-|TRBV5-1
TGCGCCAGCAGCTTTGGCCCGGACCACACCGGGGAGCTGTTTTTT
CASSFGPDHTGELFF
>-|TRBJ1-1|-|TRBV6-5
TGTGCCAGCAGGCGTTCTAACACTGGGGCTTTCTTT
CASRRSNTGAFF
>-|TRBJ1-2|many|TRBV24-1
TGTGCCACCAGTGATCACGACAGGACATATGGCTACACCTTC
CATSDHDRTYGYTF